The next 24 T cell receptor beta chains were all read from a single sample in a study of CD8+CD57+ T cells in acquired aplastic anemia. Genomic DNA templated the TCR beta VDJ and CDR3 profiling. One entry per CDR3 protein, called by TCRdb with MiXCR from the reads. The table lists approximately 180,000 distinct CDR3 sequences, around half of them singletons. It was patients with CD8+CD57+ cell expansion by flow cytometry who were chosen for sequencing. Sequencing was carried out using sorted CD4+, CD8+, or CD8+CD57+ T cells (not recorded which) from PBMCs. The source is a human donor with aplastic anemia.

This clonotype was observed many times. The V and J genes are TRBV20-1 and TRBJ1-6; 10 bases are a match to TRBD1. The CDR3 length is 15 residues. V trimming: 0 bases; J trimming: 7 bases; junction bases outside the gene matches: 3. Germline V gene lookup returns CDR1 DFQATT and CDR2 SNEGSKA (reference sequence). The CDR3 reads CSARDPGQGNSPLHF. The DNA for the CDR3 is TGCAGTGCTAGAGACCCGGGACAGGGGAATTCACCCCTCCACTTT.

This clonotype was counted once. This chain links TRBV12-5 with TRBJ1-1; no reliable D call. This CDR3 is built from 15 residues. V was pared by 6 bases and J by 0 bases, with 14 bases between. CDR1 and CDR2 from the germline V gene are LGHNT and FRNRAP. The DNA for the CDR3 is TGTGCTAGTGGCCCATTCTTGCCAATGAACACTGAAGCTTTCTTT. Residues: CASGPFLPMNTEAFF.

The table lists this clonotype with a few counts. The chain combines TRBV19 with TRBJ1-6; D remains ambiguous. This CDR3 comprises 12 residues. Germline V CDR1 and CDR2: LNHDA, SQIVND (reference sequence). V lost 7 bases and J 8 bases, leaving 9 bases between the germline ends. The CDR3 sequence: CASMGRDSPLHF. CDR3 sequence (DNA): TGTGCCAGTATGGGTAGGGATTCACCCCTCCACTTT. Full variable domain (remainder filled in from reference TRBV19 and TRBJ1-6): DGGITQSPKYLFRKEGQNVTLSCEQNLNHDAMYWYRQDPGQGLRLIYYSQIVNDFQKGDIAEGYSVSREKKESFPLTVTSAQKNPTAFYLCASMGRDSPLHFGNGTRLTVT.

This clonotype came up many times. The chain combines TRBV3-1 with TRBJ2-3; tentative D call: TRBD1 (6 bases). Looked up from germline, CDR1 is LGHDT and CDR2 is YNNKEL (reference sequence). The CDR3 is 16 residues long. V shed 1 base and J shed 3 bases, with 14 bases lying between them. CDR3 residues: CASSQGTGMGTDTQYF. The CDR3 DNA is TGTGCCAGCAGCCAAGGAACAGGGATGGGGACAGATACGCAGTATTTT.

The chain uses TRBV19 and TRBJ1-2; D is unresolved. Germline lookup yields CDR1 LNHDA and CDR2 SQIVND (reference sequence). The V end lost 5 bases, the J end lost 4 bases, and 14 bases lay between the germline ends. The CDR3 loop spans 14 amino acids. The CDR3 DNA follows: TGTGCCAGTAGTGTGGCAGGAGCTTTCTATGGCTACACCTTC. Its protein product is CASSVAGAFYGYTF.

There are a few counts of this clonotype. A much larger clone lies a single base off, so this may be a read error. The chain combines TRBV19 with TRBJ2-5; TRBD2 aligns across 8 bases. CDR3 length equals 16 residues. Per the germline V gene, CDR1 is LNHDA and CDR2 is SQIVND (reference sequence). V was clipped by 5 bases and J by 2 bases; unmatched bases: 10. CDR3 region: CASSVERGTPQETQYF. The DNA of the CDR3 is TGTGCCAGTAGTGTTGAGCGGGGGACCCCGCAAGAGACCCAGTACTTC.

The chain combines TRBV7-9 with TRBJ1-6; 8 nucleotides align to TRBD1. J lost 9 bases, V lost 5 bases, and 3 bases had no gene match. The length of the CDR3 is 13 residues. Germline CDR1 is SEHNR and CDR2 is FQNEAQ (reference sequence). CDR3 coding DNA: TGTGCCAGCAGCCTCAGGGGGCGTTCACCCCTCCACTTT. This gives the protein CASSLRGRSPLHF.

This chain joins TRBV15 and TRBJ2-3, with 8 bases identical to TRBD1. This CDR3 spans 16 amino acids. Germline V gene data show CDR1 as LNHNV and CDR2 as YYDKDF (reference sequence). With V trimmed by 3 bases and J by 3 bases, 8 bases remained unmatched. In DNA form, the CDR3 reads TGTGCCACCAGCAGGGATGAGACAGGGGCTACAGATACGCAGTATTTT. This gives the protein CATSRDETGATDTQYF.

A note on this clonotype: A read error is possible here, since a much larger clone lies one base away. V and J are TRBV3-1 and TRBJ1-6; unclear D gene. This CDR3 contains 14 residues. Germline-derived CDR1 and CDR2 are LGHDT and YNNKEL (reference sequence). This CDR3 is CTSSQEENNSPLHF. DNA of the CDR3: TGTACCAGCAGCCAAGAAGAGAATAATTCACCCCTCCACTTT.

The chain recombines TRBV7-3 with TRBJ2-5; D may be TRBD1 or TRBD2 (5 bases each). Germline CDR1 SGHTA, CDR2 FQGTGA. Trimming cost V 3 bases and J 2 bases, with 7 bases left between them. The CDR3 spans 13 residues. CDR3 nucleotide sequence: TGTGCCAGCAGCTTGGGGACGCAAGAGACCCAGTACTTC. Its protein is CASSLGTQETQYF.

The chain employs TRBV28 and TRBJ1-1; 8 bases align to TRBD1. Germline CDR1 MDHEN, CDR2 SYDVKM. V trimming: 8 bases; J trimming: 5 bases; junction bases outside the gene matches: 16. This CDR3 spans 16 amino acids. The CDR3 loop is CASSPPSNRGWTEAFF. In nucleotides, the CDR3 is TGTGCCAGCTCACCACCGTCGAACAGGGGGTGGACTGAAGCTTTCTTT. Variable domain in full (rest from reference TRBV28 and TRBJ1-1): DVKVTQSSRYLVKRTGEKVFLECVQDMDHENMFWYRQDPGLGLRLIYFSYDVKMKEKGDIPEGYSVSREKKERFSLILESASTNQTSMYLCASSPPSNRGWTEAFFGQGTRLTVV.

This clonotype was seen a single time. The chain recombines TRBV20-1 with TRBJ2-7; weak D call: TRBD2 (6 bases). This CDR3 is 14 amino acids long. The germline CDR1 and CDR2 sequences are DFQATT and SNEGSKA (reference sequence). V lost 0 bases and J lost 4, with 13 bases in between. CDR3 region: CSARDPGLTYEQYF. CDR3 in DNA: TGCAGTGCTAGAGACCCGGGACTTACTTACGAGCAGTACTTC.

The chain is built from TRBV7-9 and TRBJ1-5, with unresolved D. CDR3 length: 13 residues. V was pared by 1 base and J by 3 bases, with 4 bases between. Germline values: CDR1 SEHNR, CDR2 FQNEAQ (reference sequence). The CDR3 sequence is CASSLEDNQPQHF. The CDR3 DNA sequence: TGTGCCAGCAGCTTAGAGGACAATCAGCCCCAGCATTTT.

The rearrangement joins TRBV11-1 to TRBJ1-6; 9 nucleotides match TRBD1. Per the germline V gene, CDR1 is SGHAT and CDR2 is FQDESV (reference sequence). The CDR3 spans 16 residues. V dropped 5 bases and J dropped 10; count of bases not matched to a gene: 12. The CDR3 loop is CASSTRGQGLQSPLHF. CDR3 DNA: TGTGCCAGCAGCACAAGGGGACAGGGCCTCCAATCACCCCTCCACTTT. Supplemented by reference TRBV11-1 and TRBJ1-6, the full variable domain reads EAEVAQSPRYKITEKSQAVAFWCDPISGHATLYWYRQILGQGPELLVQFQDESVVDDSQLPKDRFSAERLKGVDSTLKIQPAELGDSAMYLCASSTRGQGLQSPLHFGNGTRLTVT.

There are many counts of this clonotype. The rearrangement uses TRBV6-1 and TRBJ2-5, with a tentative D call TRBD1 (5 bases). This CDR3 spans 13 amino acids. Germline assignment: CDR1 MNHNS and CDR2 SASEGT. V lost 5 bases, J lost 0 bases, and 7 bases lay in between. The CDR3 region is CASSPGYQETQYF. In DNA, the CDR3 is TGTGCCAGCAGTCCAGGGTACCAAGAGACCCAGTACTTC.

This clonotype was seen repeatedly, ten times or more. Here the CDR3 omits its conserved ending phenylalanine or tryptophan, so a read error is the likely source. This rearrangement joins TRBV14 to TRBJ2-5; D may be TRBD1 (6 bases). The CDR3 consists of 13 residues. Germline V gives CDR1 SGHDN, CDR2 FVKESK. Trimming pared 5 bases from V and 8 bases from J, leaving 15 bases between. This chain's CDR3 is CASSAGTIVTQYL. DNA for the CDR3: TGTGCCAGCAGCGCCGGGACAATCGTAACCCAGTACCTC.

V is TRBV7-8 and J is TRBJ1-2, with TRBD1 as a possible D gene (5 bases). Per the germline V gene, CDR1 is SGHVS and CDR2 is FQNEAQ. This CDR3 is built from 13 residues. Trimming took 4 bases from V and 2 from J, leaving 8 bases between them. CDR3 DNA sequence: TGTGCCAGCAGCTCCCGGGGGAACTATGGCTACACCTTC. This encodes CASSSRGNYGYTF. Using reference TRBV7-8 and TRBJ1-2 for the parts outside the CDR3, the full variable domain is GAGVSQSPRYKVAKRGQDVALRCDPISGHVSLFWYQQALGQGPEFLTYFQNEAQLDKSGLPSDRFFAERPEGSVSTLKIQRTQQEDSAVYLCASSSRGNYGYTFGSGTRLTVV.

There are a few counts of this clonotype. J is TRBJ1-2 and V is TRBV20-1; D ambiguous. Germline V gene lookup returns CDR1 DFQATT and CDR2 SNEGSKA (reference sequence). The V and J ends lost 0 bases and 6 bases respectively, with 11 bases between them. The CDR3 extends over 13 amino acids. CDR3 sequence: CSARDQKKDGYTF. The DNA for the CDR3 is TGCAGTGCTAGAGATCAGAAGAAGGATGGCTACACCTTC.

A word on this clonotype: The junction and the germline gene differ at one end; a read error may be behind it. The rearrangement uses TRBV7-7 and TRBJ1-6; 7 nucleotides agree with TRBD1. The CDR3 loop spans 17 amino acids. Germline CDR1 and CDR2: SSHAT and FNYEAQ (reference sequence). CDR3 nucleotide sequence: TGTGCTAGCAGCTTAGAAAAACGAACAGGGGCTAATTCACCCCTCCACTTT. Its translation: CASSLEKRTGANSPLHF.

Ten or more counts support this clonotype. This chain joins TRBV6-4 and TRBJ2-1; tentatively, D is TRBD2 (7 bases). The CDR3 extends over 15 amino acids. The V end lost 3 bases, the J end lost 11 bases, and 20 bases lay between the germline ends. Looked up from germline, CDR1 is MRHNA and CDR2 is SNTAGT. CDR3 residues: CASSEGGGPPKKQFF. In DNA form, the CDR3 reads TGTGCCAGCAGTGAAGGGGGAGGGCCCCCGAAGAAGCAGTTCTTC.

The rearrangement uses TRBV2 and TRBJ1-6, with 7 bases aligning to TRBD1. The V segment lost 4 bases and the J segment 7 bases; nucleotides outside the gene matches: 4. Germline values: CDR1 SNHLY, CDR2 FYNNEI. This CDR3 is built from 14 residues. DNA for the CDR3: TGTGCCAGCAGTGGTCCAGGGGGAAATTCACCCCTCCACTTT. It translates to CASSGPGGNSPLHF.

The chain uses TRBV24-1 and TRBJ1-1; D gene ambiguous. V gave up 0 bases and J gave up 0 bases, with 4 bases separating them. CDR3 length: 14 amino acids. Germline CDR1 KGHDR, CDR2 SFDVKD. CDR3 sequence: CATSDLSMNTEAFF. The CDR3 DNA sequence: TGTGCCACCAGTGATTTGTCCATGAACACTGAAGCTTTCTTT.

This clonotype was recorded many times. The chain links TRBV6-1 to TRBJ1-1; a possible D gene is TRBD1 (6 bases). There are 14 residues in the CDR3. Trimming stripped 6 bases from V and 1 base from J, with 12 bases between. CDR1 and CDR2 from the germline V gene are MNHNS and SASEGT. CDR3 loop: CASRSGTQNTEAFF. The CDR3 bases are TGTGCCAGCAGAAGCGGGACACAGAACACTGAAGCTTTCTTT.

In the case of this clonotype: This may come from a read error, since a much larger clone is one base off. This chain links TRBV29-1 with TRBJ1-1; D is uncertain. The V end lost 5 bases, the J end lost 10 bases, and 20 bases lay between the germline ends. The V gene's germline CDR1 is SQVTM and CDR2 ANQGSEA. The CDR3 has 13 amino acids. The CDR3 sequence is CSVRTVTGTGAFF. CDR3 nucleotide sequence: TGCAGCGTTCGCACCGTGACGGGAACGGGAGCTTTCTTT.